A single TCR beta chain is shown here with its context. The naive CD8 fraction comprised CD45RO-negative cells positively selected for CCR7 and excluded terminally differentiated effector memory CD45RA+ cells. This sample is part of a study of shared clonotypes between healthy human individuals. Germline CDR1 MGHRA, CDR2 YSYEKL. The CDR3 is made up of 16 amino acids. V shed 3 bases, J shed 7 bases, and the junction held 14 bases outside the gene matches. Clones were sequenced by immunoSEQ multiplex PCR, and TCRdb holds only the in-frame ones, with some missing. This sample has 1.5 million to 2.5 million clones, with less than 95% found just once.

The sequenced sample consisted of naive CD8+ T cells sorted from blood. This receptor was identified in a man between 18 and 35 years old in good health. This sequence joins TRBV4-1 and TRBJ1-1; 7 positions agree with TRBD1. CDR3 DNA sequence: TGCGCCAGCAGCCAGACACAAGGGCAGGGGGGTGGTGAAGCTTTCTTT. It codes for CASSQTQGQGGGEAFF.